Included here is one TCR beta chain sequence, with context. The data originate from a study of T cell responses to AZD1222 COVID-19 vaccine. Trimming cost V 4 bases and J 1 base; bases outside gene matches: 15. Germline assignment: CDR1 LGHNA and CDR2 YSLEER. CDR3 size: 20 residues. Using immunoSEQ multiplex PCR, the repertoire was profiled, and TCRdb retains in-frame clones only, with some absent. In the table there are over 85,000 clones, around 85% of which are singletons. Source: peripheral blood, taken 28 days after the second AZD1222 dose. The chain couples TRBV4-3 to TRBJ2-2, with TRBD2 matching over 10 bases. The receptor's source is an adult who received the AZD1222 COVID-19 vaccine. CDR3 bases: TGCGCCAGCAGCCTAGAGTGGGGAACTAGCGGGAAGGTGAACACCGGGGAGCTGTTTTTT. Translated, it gives CASSLEWGTSGKVNTGELFF.